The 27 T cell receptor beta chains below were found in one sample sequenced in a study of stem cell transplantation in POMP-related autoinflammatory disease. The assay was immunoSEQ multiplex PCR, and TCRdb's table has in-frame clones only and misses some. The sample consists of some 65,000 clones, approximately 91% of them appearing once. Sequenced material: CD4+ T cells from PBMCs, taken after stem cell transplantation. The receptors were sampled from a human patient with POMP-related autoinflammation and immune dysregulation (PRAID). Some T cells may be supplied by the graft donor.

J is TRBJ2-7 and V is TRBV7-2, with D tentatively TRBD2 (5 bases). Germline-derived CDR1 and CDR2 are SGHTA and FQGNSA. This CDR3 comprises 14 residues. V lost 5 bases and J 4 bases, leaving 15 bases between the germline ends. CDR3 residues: CASSLNPGLYEQYF. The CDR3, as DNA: TGTGCCAGCAGCCTAAACCCCGGACTGTACGAGCAGTACTTC.

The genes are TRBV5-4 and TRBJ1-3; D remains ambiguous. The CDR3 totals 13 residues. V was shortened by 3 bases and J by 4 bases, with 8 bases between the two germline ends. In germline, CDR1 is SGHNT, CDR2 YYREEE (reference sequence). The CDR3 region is CASSSQVGNTIYF. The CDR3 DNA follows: TGTGCCAGCAGCTCCCAGGTGGGAAACACCATATATTTT.

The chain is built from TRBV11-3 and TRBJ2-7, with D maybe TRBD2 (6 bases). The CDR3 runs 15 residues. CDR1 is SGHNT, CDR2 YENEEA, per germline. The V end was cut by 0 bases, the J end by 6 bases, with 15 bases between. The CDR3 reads CASSLDAGRTGEQYF. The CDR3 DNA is TGTGCCAGCAGCTTAGATGCGGGACGGACGGGCGAGCAGTACTTC.

The CDR3 reads CASSQYPSGFGGYTF. The CDR3 bases are TGCGCCAGCAGTCAATATCCCAGCGGCTTCGGGGGCTACACCTTC. The chain combines TRBV23-1 with TRBJ1-2, with unresolved D. TRBV23-1 counts as an open reading frame of uncertain function. Trimming stripped 1 base from V and 8 bases from J, with 17 bases between. This CDR3 contains 15 residues.

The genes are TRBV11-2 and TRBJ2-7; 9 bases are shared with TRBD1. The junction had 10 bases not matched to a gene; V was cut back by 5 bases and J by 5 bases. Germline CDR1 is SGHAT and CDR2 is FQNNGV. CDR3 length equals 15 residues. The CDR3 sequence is CASSTYRGRGDEQYF. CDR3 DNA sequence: TGTGCCAGCAGCACCTACAGGGGGCGCGGGGACGAGCAGTACTTC.

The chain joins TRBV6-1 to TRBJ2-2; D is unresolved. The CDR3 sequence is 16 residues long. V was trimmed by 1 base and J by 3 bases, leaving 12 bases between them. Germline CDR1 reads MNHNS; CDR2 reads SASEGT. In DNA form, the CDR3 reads TGTGCCAGCAGTGAAGAGGTGGCAGGTTACACCGGGGAGCTGTTTTTT. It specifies CASSEEVAGYTGELFF.

The CDR3 spells CASSLDFMNTEAFF. The CDR3 DNA sequence: TGCGCCAGCAGCTTGGACTTCATGAACACTGAAGCTTTCTTT. The chain employs TRBV5-1 and TRBJ1-1; D is uncertain. This CDR3 has 14 amino acids. V dropped 0 bases and J dropped 0 bases, with 6 bases sitting between them. The germline gives CDR1 SGHRS, CDR2 YFSETQ.

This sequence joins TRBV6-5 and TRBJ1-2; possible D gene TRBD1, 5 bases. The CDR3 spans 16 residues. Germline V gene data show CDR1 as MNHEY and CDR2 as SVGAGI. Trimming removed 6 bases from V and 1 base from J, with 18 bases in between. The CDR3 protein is CASSYPTGLGNYGYTF. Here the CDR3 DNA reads TGTGCCAGCAGCTACCCGACGGGGCTTGGTAACTATGGCTACACCTTC.

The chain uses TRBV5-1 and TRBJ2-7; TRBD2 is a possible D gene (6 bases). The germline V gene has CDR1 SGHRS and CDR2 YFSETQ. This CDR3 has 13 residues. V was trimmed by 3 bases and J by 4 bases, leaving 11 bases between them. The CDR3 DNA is TGCGCCAGCAGCTCCCGGGACTCGTACGAGCAGTACTTC. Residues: CASSSRDSYEQYF. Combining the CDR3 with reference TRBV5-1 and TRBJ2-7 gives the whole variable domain KAGVTQTPRYLIKTRGQQVTLSCSPISGHRSVSWYQQTPGQGLQFLFEYFSETQRNKGNFPGRFSGRQFSNSRSEMNVSTLELGDSALYLCASSSRDSYEQYFGPGTRLTVT.

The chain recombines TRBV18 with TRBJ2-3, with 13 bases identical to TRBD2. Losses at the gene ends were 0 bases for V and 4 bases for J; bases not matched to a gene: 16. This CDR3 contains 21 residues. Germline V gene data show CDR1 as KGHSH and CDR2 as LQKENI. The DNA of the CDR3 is TGTGCCAGCTCACCACCGGGACAGGGTAGGACTAGCGGGGGACCACCAGATACGCAGTATTTT. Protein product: CASSPPGQGRTSGGPPDTQYF.

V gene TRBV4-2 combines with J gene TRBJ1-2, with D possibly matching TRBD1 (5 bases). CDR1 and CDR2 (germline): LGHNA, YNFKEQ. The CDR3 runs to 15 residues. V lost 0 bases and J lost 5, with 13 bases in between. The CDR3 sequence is CASSQDQSGRYGYTF. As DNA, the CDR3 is TGTGCCAGCAGCCAAGATCAATCAGGGAGGTATGGCTACACCTTC.

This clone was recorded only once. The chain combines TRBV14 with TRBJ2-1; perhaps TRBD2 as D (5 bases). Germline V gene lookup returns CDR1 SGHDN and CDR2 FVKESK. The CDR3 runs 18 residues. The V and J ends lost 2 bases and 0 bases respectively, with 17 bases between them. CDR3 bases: TGTGCCAGCAGCCAACGAGGTTCTAGCCTAAGCTCCTACAATGAGCAGTTCTTC. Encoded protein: CASSQRGSSLSSYNEQFF. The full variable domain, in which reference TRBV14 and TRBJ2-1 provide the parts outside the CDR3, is EAGVTQFPSHSVIEKGQTVTLRCDPISGHDNLYWYRRVMGKEIKFLLHFVKESKQDESGMPNNRFLAERTGGTYSTLKVQPAELEDSGVYFCASSQRGSSLSSYNEQFFGPGTRLTVL.

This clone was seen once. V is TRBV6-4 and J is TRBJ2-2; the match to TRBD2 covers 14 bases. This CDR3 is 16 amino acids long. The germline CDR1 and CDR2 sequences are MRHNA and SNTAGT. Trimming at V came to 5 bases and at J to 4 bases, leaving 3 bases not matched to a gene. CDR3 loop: CASSQGTSGGTGELFF. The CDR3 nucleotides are TGTGCCAGCAGTCAGGGGACTAGCGGGGGCACCGGGGAGCTGTTTTTT.

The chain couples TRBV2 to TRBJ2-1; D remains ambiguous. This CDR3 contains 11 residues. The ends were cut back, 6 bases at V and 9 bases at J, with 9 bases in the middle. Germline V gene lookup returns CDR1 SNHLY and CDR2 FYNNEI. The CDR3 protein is CASRIHSEQFF. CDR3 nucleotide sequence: TGTGCCAGCAGAATTCATTCTGAGCAGTTCTTC. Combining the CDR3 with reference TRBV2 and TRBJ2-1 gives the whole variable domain EPEVTQTPSHQVTQMGQEVILRCVPISNHLYFYWYRQILGQKVEFLVSFYNNEISEKSEIFDDQFSVERPDGSNFTLKIRSTKLEDSAMYFCASRIHSEQFFGPGTRLTVL.

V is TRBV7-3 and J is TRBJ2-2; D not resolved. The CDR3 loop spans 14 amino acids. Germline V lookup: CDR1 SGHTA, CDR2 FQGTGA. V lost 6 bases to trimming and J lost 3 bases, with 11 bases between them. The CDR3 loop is CASRFDRDTGELFF. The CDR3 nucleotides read TGTGCCAGCAGGTTCGATAGGGACACCGGGGAGCTGTTTTTT.

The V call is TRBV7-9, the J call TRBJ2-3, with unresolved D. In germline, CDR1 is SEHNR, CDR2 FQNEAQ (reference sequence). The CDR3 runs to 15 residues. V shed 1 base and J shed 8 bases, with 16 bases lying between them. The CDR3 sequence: CASSLEVGVSGTQYF. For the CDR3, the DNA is TGTGCCAGCAGCTTAGAGGTCGGAGTCTCGGGTACGCAGTATTTT. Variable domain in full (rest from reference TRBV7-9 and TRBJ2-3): DTGVSQNPRHKITKRGQNVTFRCDPISEHNRLYWYRQTLGQGPEFLTYFQNEAQLEKSRLLSDRFSAERPKGSFSTLEIQRTEQGDSAMYLCASSLEVGVSGTQYFGPGTRLTVL.

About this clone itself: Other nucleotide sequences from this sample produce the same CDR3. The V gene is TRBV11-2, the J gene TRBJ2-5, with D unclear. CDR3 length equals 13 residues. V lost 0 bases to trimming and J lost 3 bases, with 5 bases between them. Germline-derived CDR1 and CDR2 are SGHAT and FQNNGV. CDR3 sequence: CASSLDREETQYF. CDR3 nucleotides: TGTGCCAGCAGCTTAGATCGGGAAGAGACCCAGTACTTC.

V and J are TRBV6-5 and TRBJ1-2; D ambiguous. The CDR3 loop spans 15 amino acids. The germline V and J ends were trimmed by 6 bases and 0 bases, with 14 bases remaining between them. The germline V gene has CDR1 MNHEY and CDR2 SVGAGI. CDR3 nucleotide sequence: TGTGCCAGCAGCAGACTGTCTCGAGCTAACTATGGCTACACCTTC. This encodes CASSRLSRANYGYTF.

The CDR3 sequence is CSVGSRLAETQYF. The CDR3 nucleotides are TGCAGCGTTGGGAGTCGGCTAGCCGAGACCCAGTACTTC. The rearrangement uses TRBV29-1 and TRBJ2-5, with a weak D call TRBD2 (5 bases). This CDR3 region has 13 residues. V was shortened by 4 bases and J by 5 bases, with 14 bases between the two germline ends. Germline values: CDR1 SQVTM, CDR2 ANQGSEA.

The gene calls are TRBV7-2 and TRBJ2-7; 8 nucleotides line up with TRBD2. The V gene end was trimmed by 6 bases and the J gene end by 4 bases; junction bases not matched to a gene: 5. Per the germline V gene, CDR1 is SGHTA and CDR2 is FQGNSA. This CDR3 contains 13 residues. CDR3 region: CASRLAGLYEQYF. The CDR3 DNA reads TGTGCCAGCAGGCTAGCGGGTTTATACGAGCAGTACTTC.

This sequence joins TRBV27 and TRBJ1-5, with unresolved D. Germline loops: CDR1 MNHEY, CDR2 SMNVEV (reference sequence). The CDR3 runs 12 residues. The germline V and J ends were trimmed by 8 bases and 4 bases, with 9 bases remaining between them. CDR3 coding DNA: TGTGCCAGCTTACACGGAAATCAGCCCCAGCATTTT. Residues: CASLHGNQPQHF.

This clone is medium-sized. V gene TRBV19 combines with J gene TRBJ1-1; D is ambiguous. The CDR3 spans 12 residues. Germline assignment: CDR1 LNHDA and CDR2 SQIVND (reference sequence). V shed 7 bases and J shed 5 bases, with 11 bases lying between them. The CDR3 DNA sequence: TGTGCCAGTAACTATCCGGGAACTGAAGCTTTCTTT. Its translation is CASNYPGTEAFF.

The DNA for the CDR3 is TGCGCCAGCAGTGGAAGAGGGAACCCCTACGAGCAGTACGTC. It codes for CASSGRGNPYEQYV. The chain combines TRBV10-2 with TRBJ2-7; tentative D call: TRBD2 (5 bases). Trimming removed 4 bases from V and 2 bases from J, with 12 bases in between. CDR3 length equals 14 residues. CDR1 WSHSY and CDR2 SAAADI come from the germline V gene.

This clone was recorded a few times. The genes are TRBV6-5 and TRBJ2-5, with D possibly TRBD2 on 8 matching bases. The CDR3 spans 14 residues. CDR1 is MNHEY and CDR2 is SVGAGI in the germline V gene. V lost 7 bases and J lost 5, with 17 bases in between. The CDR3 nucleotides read TGTGCCAGCACCCCTACGGGAGGGGGCGAGACCCAGTACTTC. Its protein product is CASTPTGGGETQYF.

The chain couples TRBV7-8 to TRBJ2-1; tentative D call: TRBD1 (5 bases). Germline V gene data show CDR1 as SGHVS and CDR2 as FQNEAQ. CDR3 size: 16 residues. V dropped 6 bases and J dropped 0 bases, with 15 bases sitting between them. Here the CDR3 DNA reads TGTGCCAGCAGACATAACAGGTTTGACTCCTACAATGAGCAGTTCTTC. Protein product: CASRHNRFDSYNEQFF. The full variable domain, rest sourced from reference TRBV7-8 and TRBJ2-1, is GAGVSQSPRYKVAKRGQDVALRCDPISGHVSLFWYQQALGQGPEFLTYFQNEAQLDKSGLPSDRFFAERPEGSVSTLKIQRTQQEDSAVYLCASRHNRFDSYNEQFFGPGTRLTVL.

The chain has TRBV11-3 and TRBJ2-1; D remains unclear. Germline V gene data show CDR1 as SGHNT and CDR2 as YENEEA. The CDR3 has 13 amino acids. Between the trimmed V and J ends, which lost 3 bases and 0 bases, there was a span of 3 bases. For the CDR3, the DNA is TGTGCCAGCAGCTTTGACTCCTACAATGAGCAGTTCTTC. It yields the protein CASSFDSYNEQFF.

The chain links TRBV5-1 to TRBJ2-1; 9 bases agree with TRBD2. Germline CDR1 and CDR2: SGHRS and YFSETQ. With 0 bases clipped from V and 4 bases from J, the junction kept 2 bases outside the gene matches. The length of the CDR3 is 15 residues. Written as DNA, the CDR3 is TGCGCCAGCAGCTTGGAGCTAGCGGGGTACAATGAGCAGTTCTTC. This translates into CASSLELAGYNEQFF.